This TCR beta chain originates from a study of Ad26.COV2.S vaccination and SARS-CoV-2 variants. Study context: The authors gave Ad26.COV2.S intramuscularly, either once or twice 56 days apart.

Treatment reported: about 20 received Ad26.COV2.S at low or high dose, single or two shots; roughly 5 received placebo; per-sample allocation not given. It was on day 63 after the first vaccine or placebo injection that samples were taken. The assay was immunoSEQ multiplex PCR, and TCRdb's table has in-frame clones only and misses some. The top ten clones hold 10% to 15% of a sample with 350,000 to 500,000 clones, 80% to 95% of them seen once. V shed 8 bases and J shed 4 bases, with 18 bases lying between them. The CDR3 is 14 residues long. Germline assignment: CDR1 MNHEY and CDR2 SMNVEV (reference sequence).

J is TRBJ2-7 and V is TRBV27; D is tentatively TRBD1 or TRBD2 (6 bases each). This specimen consisted of peripheral blood, obtained in a trial of Ad26.COV2.S vaccine versus placebo. The sequence derives from a person aged 18-60 years who received the Ad26.COV2.S COVID-19 vaccine or a placebo. The CDR3 coding sequence is TGTGCCAGCGGCCGGGGGCACACTCCTTACGAGCAGTACTTC. As protein: CASGRGHTPYEQYF.